One sample yielded the 23 T cell receptor beta chains listed below, sequenced in a study of OX40 agonist ivuxolimab in advanced cancers. This table comes from immunoSEQ multiplex PCR, and its TCRdb copy is limited to in-frame clones, with some not included. The table records roughly 80,000 clones, approximately 83% of them present only once. Sequenced material: CD4+ or CD8+ T cells sorted from blood, taken in a trial of the OX40 agonist ivuxolimab. The receptor set was obtained from an adult with an advanced solid tumor such as melanoma, head and neck, liver or kidney cancer.

This chain joins TRBV6-1 and TRBJ1-5, with a weak D call TRBD1 (6 bases). CDR3 length equals 15 residues. CDR1 and CDR2 from the germline V gene are MNHNS and SASEGT. The V and J ends lost 3 bases and 2 bases respectively, with 11 bases between them. CDR3 nucleotide sequence: TGTGCCAGCAGTGATCTTAGGGGGGGCAATCAGCCCCAGCATTTT. Protein sequence: CASSDLRGGNQPQHF.

The chain couples TRBV4-3 to TRBJ2-7; D unclear. The CDR3 runs 16 residues. Per germline, CDR1 LGHNA and CDR2 YSLEER. With 0 bases removed from V and 0 bases from J, the gap between germline ends came to 12 bases. Written as DNA, the CDR3 is TGCGCCAGCAGCCAAGATGCCGGTCAGAGCTCCTACGAGCAGTACTTC. Amino acid sequence: CASSQDAGQSSYEQYF.

This rearrangement joins TRBV7-3 to TRBJ2-3; 8 bases align to TRBD1. V lost 5 bases, J lost 10 bases, and 11 bases stayed unmatched. CDR3 length: 14 residues. Germline V lookup: CDR1 SGHTA, CDR2 FQGTGA. CDR3 residues: CASSPITGGIAQYF. The CDR3 DNA sequence: TGTGCCAGCAGCCCTATTACAGGGGGGATAGCGCAGTATTTT. The full variable domain, rest sourced from reference TRBV7-3 and TRBJ2-3, is GAGVSQTPSNKVTEKGKYVELRCDPISGHTALYWYRQSLGQGPEFLIYFQGTGAADDSGLPNDRFFAVRPEGSVSTLKIQRTERGDSAVYLCASSPITGGIAQYFGPGTRLTVL.

The V and J genes are TRBV5-1 and TRBJ1-1, with D tentatively TRBD1 (5 bases). CDR3 length equals 14 residues. Germline V gives CDR1 SGHRS, CDR2 YFSETQ. V lost 4 bases and J 0 bases, leaving 10 bases between the germline ends. The CDR3 region is CASSAGELNTEAFF. The CDR3 DNA sequence: TGCGCCAGCAGCGCGGGGGAGTTGAACACTGAAGCTTTCTTT. The full variable domain, with the rest looked up from reference TRBV5-1 and TRBJ1-1, is KAGVTQTPRYLIKTRGQQVTLSCSPISGHRSVSWYQQTPGQGLQFLFEYFSETQRNKGNFPGRFSGRQFSNSRSEMNVSTLELGDSALYLCASSAGELNTEAFFGQGTRLTVV.

This sequence joins TRBV7-2 and TRBJ2-4; D remains ambiguous. The CDR3 length is 14 residues. Trimming took 5 bases from V and 1 from J, leaving 9 bases between them. Germline lookup yields CDR1 SGHTA and CDR2 FQGNSA. The DNA for the CDR3 is TGTGCCAGCAGCGTCAGCGTGGCCAAAAACATTCAGTACTTC. Amino acid sequence: CASSVSVAKNIQYF.

This clone appeared a single time. The chain links TRBV5-1 to TRBJ2-2; 14 nucleotides agree with TRBD2. The CDR3 sequence is 20 residues long. From germline, CDR1 is SGHRS and CDR2 YFSETQ. The V segment lost 5 bases and the J segment 1 base; nucleotides outside the gene matches: 13. In DNA form, the CDR3 reads TGCGCCAGCAGGCACGGACTAGCGGGGGGACCTTACATGAACACCGGGGAGCTGTTTTTT. It is translated as CASRHGLAGGPYMNTGELFF.

The chain combines TRBV5-5 with TRBJ2-7, with 8 positions matching TRBD1. This CDR3 has 13 amino acids. The germline gives CDR1 SGHKS, CDR2 YYEKEE (reference sequence). J was trimmed by 1 base and V by 3 bases; bases with no gene match: 0. CDR3 sequence (DNA): TGTGCCAGCAGCTGGGACAGGTCCTACGAGCAGTACTTC. This codes for CASSWDRSYEQYF.

The chain combines TRBV29-1 with TRBJ1-1; tentative D call: TRBD1 (5 bases). The CDR3 extends over 13 amino acids. V was cut by 3 bases and J by 1 base, with 9 bases left in between. Germline-derived CDR1 and CDR2 are SQVTM and ANQGSEA. CDR3 bases: TGCAGCGTTGAGGGCAGGGCGAACACTGAAGCTTTCTTT. The encoded protein is CSVEGRANTEAFF.

The rearrangement links TRBV18 to TRBJ1-2; D not certain. Trimming stripped 6 bases from V and 8 bases from J, with 22 bases between. This CDR3 has 15 amino acids. Germline CDR1 and CDR2: KGHSH and LQKENI. CDR3 in DNA: TGTGCCAGCTCTCCCGGCCACTCTCCCTCGTGGGGCTACACCTTC. Translating it yields CASSPGHSPSWGYTF.

The chain is built from TRBV19 and TRBJ2-5, with 11 bases matching TRBD2. Germline loops: CDR1 LNHDA, CDR2 SQIVND (reference sequence). The CDR3 runs to 15 residues. With V trimmed by 2 bases and J by 5 bases, 4 bases remained unmatched. The CDR3 is CASSIRSGGAETQYF. CDR3 bases: TGTGCCAGTAGTATACGTAGCGGGGGGGCCGAGACCCAGTACTTC.

The V call is TRBV7-2, the J call TRBJ2-7; no firm D call. The V gene lost 1 base and the J gene lost 6 bases, with 7 bases spanning the gap. The CDR3 sequence is 12 residues long. Germline values: CDR1 SGHTA, CDR2 FQGNSA. The CDR3 is CASSLGSPEQYF. CDR3 in DNA: TGTGCCAGCAGCTTAGGGTCCCCCGAGCAGTACTTC. Together with reference TRBV7-2 and TRBJ2-7, the CDR3 gives the full variable domain: GAGVSQSPSNKVTEKGKDVELRCDPISGHTALYWYRQSLGQGLEFLIYFQGNSAPDKSGLPSDRFSAERTGGSVSTLTIQRTQQEDSAVYLCASSLGSPEQYFGPGTRLTVT.

This chain joins TRBV11-2 and TRBJ2-2; TRBD1 agrees at 10 bases. The CDR3 has 17 residues. Germline CDR1 SGHAT, CDR2 FQNNGV. After removal of 3 bases from V and 7 bases from J, the junction contained 11 bases not matched to a gene. CDR3 DNA sequence: TGTGCCAGCAGCTTGACACCGACAGGGGGCGGAAGCGGGGAGCTGTTTTTT. This codes for CASSLTPTGGGSGELFF.

This chain joins TRBV19 and TRBJ2-1; 10 bases agree with TRBD1. This CDR3 comprises 16 residues. Germline V gene lookup returns CDR1 LNHDA and CDR2 SQIVND (reference sequence). The ends lost 6 bases at V and 8 bases at J; junction bases unmatched: 13. Written as DNA, the CDR3 is TGTGCCAGTAGCTTTCTCCCGGGACAGGGGTCCCATGAGCAGTTCTTC. Translation gives CASSFLPGQGSHEQFF.

The chain links TRBV18 to TRBJ2-5, with 9 positions matching TRBD2. Germline V gene data show CDR1 as KGHSH and CDR2 as LQKENI. The CDR3 has 15 amino acids. Trimming took 2 bases from V and 3 from J; bases not matched to a gene: 4. The CDR3 is CASSPRSSGEETQYF. DNA of the CDR3: TGTGCCAGCTCACCAAGGTCTAGCGGGGAAGAGACCCAGTACTTC.

The CDR3 DNA follows: TGTGCCAGTAGCCTCGGACAGGTCGGTGCGTATGGCTACACCTTC. Its translation is CASSLGQVGAYGYTF. The chain employs TRBV19 and TRBJ1-2; TRBD1 matches 7 bases. This CDR3 has 15 amino acids. The J segment lost 5 bases and the V segment lost 6 bases, leaving 12 bases of the junction unmatched. Germline CDR1 is LNHDA and CDR2 is SQIVND (reference sequence).

The rearrangement uses TRBV11-2 and TRBJ1-2; D gene uncertain. The germline V gene encodes CDR1 SGHAT and CDR2 FQNNGV. The germline V and J ends were trimmed by 5 bases and 4 bases, with 14 bases remaining between them. The CDR3 extends over 14 amino acids. As DNA, the CDR3 is TGTGCCAGCAGCCTGGGGTTGGGTCCCTATGGCTACACCTTC. This gives the protein CASSLGLGPYGYTF.

The gene calls are TRBV2 and TRBJ2-2; TRBD2 agrees at 7 bases. Germline V lookup: CDR1 SNHLY, CDR2 FYNNEI. The CDR3 has 14 amino acids. The V and J ends lost 4 bases and 2 bases, in that order; junction bases with no gene match: 1. For the CDR3, the DNA is TGTGCCAGCAGTGCGGGGGGAAACACCGGGGAGCTGTTTTTT. It yields the protein CASSAGGNTGELFF.

The chain is built from TRBV30 and TRBJ2-7; 8 positions agree with TRBD1. After removal of 5 bases from V and 5 bases from J, the junction contained 8 bases not matched to a gene. This CDR3 region has 13 residues. The V gene's germline CDR1 is GTSNPN and CDR2 SVGIG (reference sequence). The CDR3 sequence: CAWSGGIFHEQYF. CDR3 DNA sequence: TGTGCCTGGTCAGGGGGCATTTTCCACGAGCAGTACTTC.

The J gene is TRBJ2-3, the V gene TRBV18; possibly TRBD1 or TRBD2 for D (6 bases each). Between the trimmed V and J ends, which lost 3 bases and 3 bases, there was a span of 16 bases. The length of the CDR3 is 16 residues. Germline V gene lookup returns CDR1 KGHSH and CDR2 LQKENI. The CDR3 sequence: CASSPLGGAKTDTQYF. The CDR3 DNA reads TGTGCCAGCTCACCGTTGGGGGGCGCTAAGACAGATACGCAGTATTTT.

This clone turned up a few times. The same CDR3 can be traced to other DNA sequences in this sample. The V gene is TRBV5-1, the J gene TRBJ1-3, with 7 bases that match TRBD1. The CDR3 is 15 residues long. The germline CDR1 and CDR2 sequences are SGHRS and YFSETQ. The ends lost 4 bases at V and 0 bases at J; junction bases unmatched: 4. CDR3 loop: CASSPGQSSGNTIYF. The CDR3 DNA reads TGCGCCAGCAGCCCGGGACAGAGCTCTGGAAACACCATATATTTT.

The chain employs TRBV4-2 and TRBJ1-2; D is uncertain. The CDR3 spans 15 residues. CDR1 is LGHNA and CDR2 is YNFKEQ in the germline V gene. The germline V and J ends were trimmed by 0 bases and 4 bases, with 12 bases remaining between them. The CDR3 DNA follows: TGTGCCAGCAGCCAAGATTATCAGCCTAGCTATGGCTACACCTTC. Residues: CASSQDYQPSYGYTF.

In its sample, this clone was seen a few times. V and J are TRBV7-2 and TRBJ1-2, with TRBD1 as a possible D gene (6 bases). V shed 3 bases and J shed 2 bases, with 7 bases lying between them. CDR1 is SGHTA, CDR2 FQGNSA, per germline. CDR3 length equals 13 residues. The CDR3 sequence: CASSFDRNYGYTF. In DNA, the CDR3 is TGTGCCAGCAGCTTCGACAGGAACTATGGCTACACCTTC.

This clone was recorded only once. The CDR3 loop reads CASSTTGSYEQYF. Written as DNA, the CDR3 is TGTGCCAGTAGTACAACAGGTTCCTACGAGCAGTACTTC. The rearrangement joins TRBV19 to TRBJ2-7; perhaps TRBD1 as D (5 bases). From germline, CDR1 is LNHDA and CDR2 SQIVND (reference sequence). This CDR3 has 13 amino acids. The V and J ends lost 4 bases and 1 base respectively, with 8 bases between them.